Listed below are T cell receptor beta chains from one sample, sequenced in a study of cytomegalovirus exposure and HLA in healthy donors. Profiled with immunoSEQ multiplex PCR; TCRdb holds only in-frame clones, not every one. The repertoire holds about 120,000 clones, with about four fifths as singletons. The specimen sequenced was PBMCs. The receptors here all came from a woman aged 40 to 50 in good health and CMV-seronegative. The CDR3 runs from the conserved cysteine through the conserved F or W. A D gene is named only where the DNA matches it firmly.

>TRBJ2-4|15|TRBV6-1|NA
TGTGCCAGCAGTCCCGAGGTTGTAGCCAAAAACATTCAGTACTTC
CASSPEVVAKNIQYF
>TRBJ2-7|13|TRBV10-3|NA
TGTGCCATCAGTGAGTCGGGCCCCTACGAGCAGTACTTC
CAISESGPYEQYF
>TRBJ2-1|13|TRBV14|NA
TGTGCCAGCAGCCACGGACTCTACAATGAGCAGTTCTTC
CASSHGLYNEQFF
>TRBJ2-6|22|TRBV4-1|TRBD1
TGCGCCAGCAGCCAAGATTCTTCCCGGGCAGGGGGCTCGCTTTCTGGGGCCAACGTCCTGACTTTC
CASSQDSSRAGGSLSGANVLTF
>TRBJ1-5|14|TRBV30|TRBD1
TGTGCCTGGAGTGAAAGACAGGGGGGTCAGCCCCAGCATTTT
CAWSERQGGQPQHF
>TRBJ2-3|18|TRBV4-1|TRBD1
TGCGCCAGCAGCCATCCCGGGACAGGGGATCCTGGCACAGATACGCAGTATTTT
CASSHPGTGDPGTDTQYF
>TRBJ1-6|16|TRBV27|NA
TGTGCCAGCAGTTTTGAGGTCAGCTCCTATAATTCACCCCTCCACTTT
CASSFEVSSYNSPLHF
>TRBJ1-2|16|TRBV28|TRBD1
TGTGCCAGCAGCACACCACAGGGGGCGCGAAGTAATGGCTACACCTTC
CASSTPQGARSNGYTF
>TRBJ2-5|16|TRBV27|TRBD2
TGTGCCAGCAGTATCTCGTTCGGGGGGGGGTTGGAGACCCAGTACTTC
CASSISFGGGLETQYF
>TRBJ2-2|18|TRBV7-8|TRBD2
TGTGCCAGCAGCCTCGGGACTAGCGGGGGGACGAACACCGGGGAGCTGTTTTTT
CASSLGTSGGTNTGELFF
>TRBJ2-7|14|TRBV5-1|NA
TGCGCCAGCTTAAGGGACAAAGATTCCTACGAGCAGTACTTC
CASLRDKDSYEQYF
>TRBJ2-7|16|TRBV13|TRBD2
TGTGCCAGCAGCGACCAGACTAGCGGGAACCCCTACGAGCAGTACTTC
CASSDQTSGNPYEQYF
>TRBJ1-4|15|TRBV28|NA
TGTGCCAGCAGTCCCGTCGGACTGATTAATGAAAAACTGTTTTTT
CASSPVGLINEKLFF
>TRBJ2-7|14|TRBV28|NA
TGTGCCAGCAGCCCAGCGGGCCTTATCTACGAGCAGTACTTC
CASSPAGLIYEQYF
>TRBJ2-7|13|TRBV9|NA
TGTGCCAGCAGCTCCTCCACGCCCGGCGAGCAGTACTTC
CASSSSTPGEQYF
>TRBJ2-7|13|TRBV7-2|TRBD1
TGTGCCAGCAGCTGGACAGGGGCCTACGAGCAGTACTTC
CASSWTGAYEQYF